Listed here is a single T cell receptor (beta chain). Germline CDR1 reads ENHRY; CDR2 reads SYGVKD. The CDR3 extends over 14 amino acids. Trimming removed 6 bases from V and 7 bases from J; junction bases left unmatched: 11. TCRdb re-clonotyped the PCR reads via MiXCR. The sample shows 65,000 to 70,000 clones, 14% of them seen only once. This record comes from a study of metastatic and nonmetastatic thyroid tumors. Until they underwent thyroid surgery, no patient had received any treatment. The chain couples TRBV10-3 to TRBJ1-1, with 7 bases fitting TRBD1. This sequence was found in a male donor with papillary thyroid cancer or a benign thyroid nodule (not recorded which). Some clones in this sample may be carry-over from other donors' samples. Sample: blood. CDR3 sequence reads: CAIRNGQVNDEAFF. As DNA, the CDR3 is TGTGCCATCAGAAACGGACAGGTTAACGATGAAGCTTTCTTT.